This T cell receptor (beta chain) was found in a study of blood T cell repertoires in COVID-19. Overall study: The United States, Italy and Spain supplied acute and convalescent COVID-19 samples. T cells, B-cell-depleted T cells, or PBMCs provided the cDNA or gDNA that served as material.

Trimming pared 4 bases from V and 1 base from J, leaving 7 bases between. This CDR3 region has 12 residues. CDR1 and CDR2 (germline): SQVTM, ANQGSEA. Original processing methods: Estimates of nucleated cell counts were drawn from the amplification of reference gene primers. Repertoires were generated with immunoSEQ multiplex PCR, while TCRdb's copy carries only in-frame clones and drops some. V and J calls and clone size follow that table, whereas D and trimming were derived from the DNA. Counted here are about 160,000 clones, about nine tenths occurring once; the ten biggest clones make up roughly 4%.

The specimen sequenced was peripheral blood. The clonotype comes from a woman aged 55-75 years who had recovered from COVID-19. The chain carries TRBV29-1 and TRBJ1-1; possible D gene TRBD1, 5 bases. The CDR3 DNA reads TGCAGCGTTGGACAGCGGAACACTGAAGCTTTCTTT. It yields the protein CSVGQRNTEAFF.